A selection of T cell receptor beta chains follows, all from one sample in a study of shared clonotypes between healthy human individuals. Some clones are missing from TCRdb's copy, which holds only in-frame ones; the method was immunoSEQ multiplex PCR. The data hold around 2,000,000 clones, with just over 90% observed a single time. Material for sequencing was naive CD8+ T cells from PBMCs. These receptors were taken from a young man in good health. Some clones in this sample may be carry-over from other donors' samples. Both conserved end residues are part of each CDR3. The D gene is left open where the match is weak. Clone size is given for some rows only: seen once, a few or many times, or a class if the clone is expanded.

TRBJ2-5 TRBV6-1 . . TGTGCCAGCAGTGAAGGGACGCGGGAGACCCAGTACTTC CASSEGTRETQYF
TRBJ1-1 TRBV4-3 TRBD1 . TGCGCCAGCAGCTTATCACAGGGGACTGAAGCTTTCTTT CASSLSQGTEAFF
TRBJ1-2 TRBV19 . . TGTGCCAGTAGTATCGGCCAGCTGAACTATGGCTACACCTTC CASSIGQLNYGYTF
TRBJ2-7 TRBV19 . . TGTGCCAGTAGTATAGATTGGGGCGGCTACGAGCAGTACTTC CASSIDWGGYEQYF
TRBJ1-1 TRBV7-9 TRBD1 . TGTGCCAGCAGCCTCAGACAGGGATCGACTATAATTGAAGCTTTCTTT CASSLRQGSTIIEAFF
TRBJ1-1 TRBV11-3 . . TGTGCCAGCAGCTTAGATGGGGGGCGGACTGAAGCTTTCTTT CASSLDGGRTEAFF
TRBJ2-7 TRBV6-6 TRBD1 . TGTGCCAGCTGGACTGGGACAGGGGTCCACGAGCAGTACTTC CASWTGTGVHEQYF
TRBJ2-2 TRBV5-1 . . TGCGCCAGCAGCTTGGCCGGGATTAGGGTTGGCGGGGAGCTGTTTTTT CASSLAGIRVGGELFF
TRBJ1-2 TRBV13 . . TGTGCCAGCAGCTTTGGACTGGGCCTAAACTATGGCTACACCTTC CASSFGLGLNYGYTF
TRBJ2-1 TRBV7-9 . . TGTGCCAGCAGCCTATTGAGCTCCTACAATGAGCAGTTCTTC CASSLLSSYNEQFF
TRBJ2-2 TRBV5-8 TRBD1 once TGTGCCAGCAGCTGGACGGCCGGGACAGGGATTAGCACCGGGGAGCTGTTTTTT CASSWTAGTGISTGELFF
TRBJ1-3 TRBV11-2 TRBD1 . TGTGCCAGCAGCTTCGACAGGGGGTTCGAGGGAAACACCATATATTTT CASSFDRGFEGNTIYF
TRBJ2-3 TRBV10-3 TRBD1 once TGTGCCATCAGCGCCGGGACAGGGAACACAGATACGCAGTATTTT CAISAGTGNTDTQYF
TRBJ2-7 TRBV10-3 . . TGTGCCATCAGTGATAAGGTTGGCTCTACCTACGAGCAGTACTTC CAISDKVGSTYEQYF
TRBJ2-1 TRBV27 . few TGTGCCAGCAGTTTTCTCGGCAATGAGCAGTTCTTC CASSFLGNEQFF
TRBJ1-5 TRBV10-2 TRBD1 . TGCGCCAGCAGGGACAGGGCGATTCAGCCCCAGCATTTT CASRDRAIQPQHF
TRBJ1-4 TRBV4-3 . . TGCGCCAGCAGCCAAGATAGGGGAACAACTAATGAAAAACTGTTTTTT CASSQDRGTTNEKLFF
TRBJ1-2 TRBV12-5 . . TGTGCTAGTGGTTTCGGGCTCCCGAACTATGGCTACACCTTC CASGFGLPNYGYTF
TRBJ2-7 TRBV27 . . TGTGCCAGCAGTTTTGGGCTACACTACGAGCAGTACTTC CASSFGLHYEQYF
TRBJ2-1 TRBV5-6 . . TGTGCCAGCAGCCCTAAGCCACAGAGCTCCTACAATGAGCAGTTCTTC CASSPKPQSSYNEQFF
TRBJ1-1 TRBV7-9 . few TGTGCCAGCAGCTTAGGAACGGATGAAGCTTTCTTT CASSLGTDEAFF